The entry below describes one T cell receptor beta chain. Some clones are missing from TCRdb's copy, which holds only in-frame ones; the method was immunoSEQ multiplex PCR. The sample holds some 230,000 clones, approximately 80% seen once. The CDR3 runs to 15 residues. V was pared by 6 bases and J by 0 bases, with 3 bases of the junction left unmatched. Germline values: CDR1 SNHLY, CDR2 FYNNEI. The sample originates from a study of blood T cell repertoires in COVID-19. This clonotype originated in a woman in her forties or fifties with acute or convalescent COVID-19. V and J are TRBV2 and TRBJ1-5; 9 positions match TRBD1. The sequenced sample was peripheral blood. Written as DNA, the CDR3 is TGTGCCAGCAGAACGGACAGGGGTAGCAATCAGCCCCAGCATTTT. Amino acid sequence: CASRTDRGSNQPQHF.